The source of this TCR beta chain is a study of shared clonotypes between healthy human individuals. Turning to the study itself: The plates for each donor numbered three CD4 naive, three CD4 memory, two CD8 naive and one CD8 memory. General study findings and limits: About 5% of naive CD4 clonotypes were shared across a handful of donors.

The run depth of the assay was deep. In the authors' methods: Junction-only immunoSEQ sequences carried no quality scores, so filtering differed. Assay used: immunoSEQ multiplex PCR; TCRdb lists only in-frame clones, some missing. From that table come the V and J calls and clone size; the DNA was used to work out D and trimming. The sample includes about 1.5 million clones, 95% to 99% seen only once; the top ten take about 0.45%. Trimming took off 7 bases at V and 6 bases at J, with 14 bases between the two ends. Germline lookup yields CDR1 LNHDA and CDR2 SQIVND (reference sequence). This CDR3 has 13 amino acids. As for this clone: What it binds is not known.

Material for sequencing was naive CD4+ T cells sorted from blood. The subset was: CD45RA+ positively selected. The TCR was taken from a man aged 25 to 40 in good health. This sequence joins TRBV19 and TRBJ2-3, with D tentatively TRBD2 (5 bases). The CDR3 reads CASNKDSADTQYF. The CDR3 nucleotides are TGTGCCAGTAACAAGGACTCGGCGGATACGCAGTATTTT. The whole variable domain, remainder taken from reference TRBV19 and TRBJ2-3, is DGGITQSPKYLFRKEGQNVTLSCEQNLNHDAMYWYRQDPGQGLRLIYYSQIVNDFQKGDIAEGYSVSREKKESFPLTVTSAQKNPTAFYLCASNKDSADTQYFGPGTRLTVL.